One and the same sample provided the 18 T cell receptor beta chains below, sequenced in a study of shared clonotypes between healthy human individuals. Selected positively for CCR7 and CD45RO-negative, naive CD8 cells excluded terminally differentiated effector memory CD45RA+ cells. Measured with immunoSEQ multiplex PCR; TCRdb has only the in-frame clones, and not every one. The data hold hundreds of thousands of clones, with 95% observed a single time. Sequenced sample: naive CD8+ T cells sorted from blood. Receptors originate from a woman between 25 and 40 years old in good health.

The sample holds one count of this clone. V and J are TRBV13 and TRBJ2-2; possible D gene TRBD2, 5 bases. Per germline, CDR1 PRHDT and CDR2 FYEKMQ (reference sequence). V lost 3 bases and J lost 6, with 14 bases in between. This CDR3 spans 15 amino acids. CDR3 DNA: TGTGCCAGCAGCTTCCCCGCAGGAGGTCCCGGGGAGCTGTTTTTT. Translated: CASSFPAGGPGELFF.

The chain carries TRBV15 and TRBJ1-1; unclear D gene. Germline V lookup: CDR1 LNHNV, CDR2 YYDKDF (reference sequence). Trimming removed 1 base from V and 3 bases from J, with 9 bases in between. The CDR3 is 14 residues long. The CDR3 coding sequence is TGTGCCACCAGCAGAGGCGGAGAGGACACTGAAGCTTTCTTT. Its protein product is CATSRGGEDTEAFF.

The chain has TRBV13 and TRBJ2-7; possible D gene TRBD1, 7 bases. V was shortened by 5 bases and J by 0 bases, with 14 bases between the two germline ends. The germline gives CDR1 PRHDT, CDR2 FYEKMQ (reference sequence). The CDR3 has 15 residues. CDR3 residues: CASSQGGQSSYEQYF. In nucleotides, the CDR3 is TGTGCCAGCAGCCAGGGGGGCCAGAGCTCCTACGAGCAGTACTTC.

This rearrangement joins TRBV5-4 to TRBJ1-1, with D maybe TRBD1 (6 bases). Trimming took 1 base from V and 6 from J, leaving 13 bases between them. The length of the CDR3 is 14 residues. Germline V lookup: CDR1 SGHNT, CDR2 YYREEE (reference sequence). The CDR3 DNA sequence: TGTGCCAGCAGCTTGATAACAGGGAATGCTGAAGCTTTCTTT. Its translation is CASSLITGNAEAFF. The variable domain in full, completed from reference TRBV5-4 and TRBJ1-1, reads ETGVTQSPTHLIKTRGQQVTLRCSSQSGHNTVSWYQQALGQGPQFIFQYYREEENGRGNFPPRFSGLQFPNYSSELNVNALELDDSALYLCASSLITGNAEAFFGQGTRLTVV.

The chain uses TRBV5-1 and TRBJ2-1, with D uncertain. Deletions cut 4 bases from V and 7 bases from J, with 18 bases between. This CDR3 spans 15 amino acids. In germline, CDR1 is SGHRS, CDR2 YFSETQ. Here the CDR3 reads CASSPNSPFGNEQFF. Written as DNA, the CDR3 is TGCGCCAGCAGCCCCAACAGCCCGTTCGGGAATGAGCAGTTCTTC.

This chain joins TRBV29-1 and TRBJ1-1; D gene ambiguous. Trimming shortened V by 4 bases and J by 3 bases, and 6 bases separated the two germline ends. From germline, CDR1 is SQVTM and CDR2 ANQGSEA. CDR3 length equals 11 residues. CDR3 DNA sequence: TGCAGCGTTGCCTACCACACTGAAGCTTTCTTT. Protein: CSVAYHTEAFF.

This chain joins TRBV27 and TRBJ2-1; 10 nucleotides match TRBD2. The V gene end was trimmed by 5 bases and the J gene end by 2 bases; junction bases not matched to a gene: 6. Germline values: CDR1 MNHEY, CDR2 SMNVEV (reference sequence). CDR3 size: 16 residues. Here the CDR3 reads CASSPPGLAPYNEQFF. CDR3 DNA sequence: TGTGCCAGCAGTCCACCGGGACTAGCGCCCTACAATGAGCAGTTCTTC.

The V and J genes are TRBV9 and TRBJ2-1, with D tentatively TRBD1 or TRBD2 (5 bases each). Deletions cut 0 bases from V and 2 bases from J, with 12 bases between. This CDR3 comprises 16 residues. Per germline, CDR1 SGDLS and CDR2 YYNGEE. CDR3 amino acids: CASSVGSTGPYNEQFF. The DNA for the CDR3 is TGTGCCAGCAGCGTAGGATCAACGGGACCCTACAATGAGCAGTTCTTC.

In DNA form, the CDR3 reads TGCGCCAGCAGTGGGGGACTAGCGGGAGGCACAGATACGCAGTATTTT. Amino acid sequence: CASSGGLAGGTDTQYF. The rearrangement joins TRBV10-1 to TRBJ2-3; 14 bases fit TRBD2. The V gene end was trimmed by 4 bases and the J gene end by 1 base; junction bases not matched to a gene: 1. In germline, CDR1 is WNHNN, CDR2 SYGVQD (reference sequence). This CDR3 has 16 residues.

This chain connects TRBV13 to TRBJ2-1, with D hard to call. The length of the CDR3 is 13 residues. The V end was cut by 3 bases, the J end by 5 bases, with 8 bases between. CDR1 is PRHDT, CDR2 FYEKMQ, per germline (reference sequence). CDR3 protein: CASSFRLNNEQFF. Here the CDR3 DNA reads TGTGCCAGCAGCTTTCGACTTAACAATGAGCAGTTCTTC.

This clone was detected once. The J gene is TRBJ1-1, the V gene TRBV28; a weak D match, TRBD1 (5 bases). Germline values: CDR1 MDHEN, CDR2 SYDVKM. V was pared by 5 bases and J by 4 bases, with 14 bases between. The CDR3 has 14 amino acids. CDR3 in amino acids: CASSGRGAGTEAFF. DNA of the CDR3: TGTGCCAGCAGTGGAAGGGGTGCTGGCACTGAAGCTTTCTTT. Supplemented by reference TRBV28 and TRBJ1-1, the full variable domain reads DVKVTQSSRYLVKRTGEKVFLECVQDMDHENMFWYRQDPGLGLRLIYFSYDVKMKEKGDIPEGYSVSREKKERFSLILESASTNQTSMYLCASSGRGAGTEAFFGQGTRLTVV.

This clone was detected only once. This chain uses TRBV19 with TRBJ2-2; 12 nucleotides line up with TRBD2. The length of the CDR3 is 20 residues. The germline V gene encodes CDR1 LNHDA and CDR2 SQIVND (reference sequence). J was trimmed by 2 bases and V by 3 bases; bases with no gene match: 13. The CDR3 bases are TGTGCCAGTAGTATGCCGCGGGACAGGGGACTAGCGGGTAACACCGGGGAGCTGTTTTTT. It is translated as CASSMPRDRGLAGNTGELFF.

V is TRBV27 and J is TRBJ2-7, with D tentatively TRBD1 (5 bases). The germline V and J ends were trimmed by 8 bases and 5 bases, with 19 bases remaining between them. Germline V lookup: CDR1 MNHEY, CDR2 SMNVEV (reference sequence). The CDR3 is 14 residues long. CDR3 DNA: TGTGCCAGCGCTGCGAAGGGGAAGGTCGACGAGCAGTACTTC. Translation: CASAAKGKVDEQYF.

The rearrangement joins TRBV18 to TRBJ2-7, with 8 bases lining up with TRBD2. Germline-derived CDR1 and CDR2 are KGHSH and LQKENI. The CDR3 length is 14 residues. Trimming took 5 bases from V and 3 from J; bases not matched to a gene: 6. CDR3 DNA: TGTGCCAGCTCAGAACTAGCGGATTACTACGAGCAGTACTTC. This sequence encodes CASSELADYYEQYF.

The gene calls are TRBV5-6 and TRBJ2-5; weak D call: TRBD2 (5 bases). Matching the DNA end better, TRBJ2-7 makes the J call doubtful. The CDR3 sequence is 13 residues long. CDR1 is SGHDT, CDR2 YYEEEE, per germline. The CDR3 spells CASSAIGGNEQYF. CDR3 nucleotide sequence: TGTGCCAGCAGCGCTATTGGAGGCAACGAGCAGTACTTC.

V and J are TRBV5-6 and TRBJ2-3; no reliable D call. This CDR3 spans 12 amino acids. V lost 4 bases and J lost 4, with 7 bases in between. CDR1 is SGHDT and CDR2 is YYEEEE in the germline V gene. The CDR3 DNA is TGTGCCAGCAGCGTAGTGGCAGATACGCAGTATTTT. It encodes CASSVVADTQYF. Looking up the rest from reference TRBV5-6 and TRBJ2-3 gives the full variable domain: DAGVTQSPTHLIKTRGQQVTLRCSPKSGHDTVSWYQQALGQGPQFIFQYYEEEERQRGNFPDRFSGHQFPNYSSELNVNALLLGDSALYLCASSVVADTQYFGPGTRLTVL.

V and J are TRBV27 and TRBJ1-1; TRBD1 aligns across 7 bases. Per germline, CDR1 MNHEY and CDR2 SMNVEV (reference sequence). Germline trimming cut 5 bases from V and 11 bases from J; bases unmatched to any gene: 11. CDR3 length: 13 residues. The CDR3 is CASSPQTGFRAFF. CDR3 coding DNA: TGTGCCAGCAGTCCACAGACAGGGTTCCGGGCTTTCTTT.

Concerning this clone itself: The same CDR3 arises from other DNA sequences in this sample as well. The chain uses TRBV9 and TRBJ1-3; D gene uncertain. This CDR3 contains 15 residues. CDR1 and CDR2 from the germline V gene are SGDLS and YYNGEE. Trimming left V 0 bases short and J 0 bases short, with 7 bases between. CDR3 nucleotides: TGTGCCAGCAGCGTAGATGGGATCTCTGGAAACACCATATATTTT. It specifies CASSVDGISGNTIYF.